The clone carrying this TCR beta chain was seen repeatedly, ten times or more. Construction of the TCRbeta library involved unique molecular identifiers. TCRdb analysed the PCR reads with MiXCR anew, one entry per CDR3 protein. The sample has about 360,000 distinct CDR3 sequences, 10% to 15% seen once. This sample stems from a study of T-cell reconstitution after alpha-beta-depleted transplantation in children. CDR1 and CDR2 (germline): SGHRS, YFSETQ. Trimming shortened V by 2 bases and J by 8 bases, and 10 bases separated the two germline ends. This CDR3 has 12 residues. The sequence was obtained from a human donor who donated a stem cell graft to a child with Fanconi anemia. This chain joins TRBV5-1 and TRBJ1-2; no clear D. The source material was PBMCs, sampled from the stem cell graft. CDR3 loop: CASSFGSIGYTF. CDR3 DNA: TGCGCCAGCAGCTTTGGGTCTATCGGCTACACCTTC.